This TCR beta chain stems from a study of Ad26.COV2.S vaccination and SARS-CoV-2 variants. About the study: This donor came from the COV1001 trial of Ad26.COV2.S. Administration of Ad26.COV2.S was intramuscular, either once or twice 56 days apart.

The germline gives CDR1 LGHNA, CDR2 YSLEER. The V end was cut by 4 bases, the J end by 5 bases, with 17 bases between. The CDR3 runs to 16 residues. Some clones are missing from TCRdb's copy, which holds only in-frame ones; the method was immunoSEQ multiplex PCR. The sample includes around 300,000 clones, 85% to 90% seen only once; the top ten take 4.5% to 5.5%. Noted treatment: about 20 received Ad26.COV2.S at low or high dose, single or two shots; roughly 5 received placebo; per-sample allocation not given. Samples came from day 63 after the first vaccine or placebo injection. This chain uses TRBV4-3 with TRBJ2-2, with D tentatively TRBD1 or TRBD2 (5 bases each). The sequence derives from a person aged 18-65 years who received the Ad26.COV2.S COVID-19 vaccine or a placebo. The sample was peripheral blood, taken in a trial of Ad26.COV2.S vaccine versus placebo. The CDR3 is CASSPGLIKGTGELFF. CDR3 bases: TGCGCCAGCAGCCCAGGACTGATTAAGGGGACCGGGGAGCTGTTTTTT.